A selection of T cell receptor beta chains follows, all from one sample in a study of T cell repertoires in cytomegalovirus infection. TCRdb recomputed calls from the reads with MiXCR, one row per CDR3 protein. This sample has about 250,000 distinct CDR3 sequences, with roughly an eighth found just once. Specimen: PBMCs. Every receptor here comes from a human donor in good health (CMV status not recorded). Some clones in this sample may be carry-over from other donors' samples. The CDR3 runs from the conserved cysteine through the conserved F or W. The order of the fields is V gene, clone size, D gene, J gene, CDR3 protein, CDR3 DNA. The D gene is left open where the match is weak. Clone size, where shown, is once, few, many, or a class for clones that have expanded.

TRBV6-2/TRBV6-3	few	-	TRBJ2-3	CASSYSRGNTDTQYF	TGTGCCAGCAGTTACTCGAGGGGGAACACAGATACGCAGTATTTT
TRBV29-1	few	-	TRBJ2-5	CSVEDLQAGRYKETQYF	TGCAGCGTTGAAGATCTTCAGGCAGGGCGCTACAAAGAGACCCAGTACTTC
TRBV30	few	TRBD2	TRBJ2-5	CAWSVLAGGSQETQYF	TGTGCCTGGAGTGTACTAGCGGGAGGATCCCAAGAGACCCAGTACTTC
TRBV7-2	many	-	TRBJ2-3	CASSFQLDTQYF	TGTGCCAGCAGCTTCCAGCTAGATACGCAGTATTTT
TRBV4-2	few	-	TRBJ1-6	CASSQYRAQESPLHF	TGTGCCAGCAGCCAATACCGGGCCCAAGAATCACCCCTCCACTTT
TRBV7-2	many	-	TRBJ1-5	CASSSYSNQPQHF	TGTGCCAGCAGCTCCTATAGCAATCAGCCCCAGCATTTT
TRBV6-2/TRBV6-3	few	TRBD2	TRBJ2-1	CASSYSLEREDPDEQFF	TGTGCCAGCAGTTACTCCCTCGAGCGGGAAGACCCAGATGAGCAGTTCTTC
TRBV6-2/TRBV6-3	many	TRBD1	TRBJ2-2	CASSLVGTGESGELFF	TGTGCCAGCAGCCTCGTGGGGACAGGGGAGTCCGGGGAGCTGTTTTTT
TRBV19	-	-	TRBJ1-2	CASSIQGNFVYTF	TGTGCCAGTAGTATTCAGGGGAATTTTGTCTACACCTTC
TRBV28	-	TRBD1	TRBJ1-1	CASSSQDRGNTEAFF	TGTGCCAGCAGTTCTCAGGACAGGGGCAACACTGAAGCTTTCTTT
TRBV6-2/TRBV6-3	few	-	TRBJ2-1	CASTTTGTFYNEQFF	TGTGCCAGCACCACGACCGGGACATTTTACAATGAGCAGTTCTTC
TRBV7-2	many	-	TRBJ1-6	CASSLVPMSGNSPLHF	TGTGCCAGCAGCTTAGTGCCGATGTCGGGTAATTCACCCCTCCACTTT
TRBV2	-	TRBD1	TRBJ1-1	CASSERTGWDTEAFF	TGTGCCAGCAGTGAAAGGACAGGGTGGGACACTGAAGCTTTCTTT
TRBV11-2	many	-	TRBJ2-3	CASFAGDTQYF	TGTGCCAGCTTTGCCGGGGATACGCAGTATTTT
TRBV7-9	many	-	TRBJ2-2	CASSWERELFF	TGTGCCAGCAGCTGGGAGAGGGAGCTGTTTTTT
TRBV20-1	few	-	TRBJ2-7	CSAISRATYEQYF	TGCAGTGCTATCTCTAGGGCAACCTACGAGCAGTACTTC
TRBV7-2	-	-	TRBJ2-1	CASLTLANSYNEQFF	TGTGCCAGTCTTACCCTAGCGAACTCCTACAATGAGCAGTTCTTC
TRBV7-9	-	TRBD1	TRBJ1-2	CASSTQPGQISGYTF	TGTGCCAGCAGCACACAACCGGGACAGATCTCTGGCTACACCTTC
TRBV28	many	TRBD1	TRBJ2-3	CASSSGGLGTDTQYF	TGTGCCAGCAGCTCAGGGGGTTTGGGCACAGATACGCAGTATTTT
TRBV7-2	many	-	TRBJ2-3	CASSLAGGTNTDTQYF	TGTGCCAGCAGCTTAGCCGGCGGAACCAACACAGATACGCAGTATTTT
TRBV28	few	TRBD1	TRBJ2-7	CASSSGQFYEQYF	TGTGCCAGCAGTTCGGGACAGTTCTACGAGCAGTACTTC
TRBV10-3	many	TRBD2	TRBJ2-7	CAISDITSVLVEQYF	TGTGCCATCAGTGACATAACTAGCGTCCTTGTCGAGCAGTACTTC
TRBV11-2	many	-	TRBJ2-3	CASSLAGDRGDTQYF	TGTGCCAGCAGCTTAGCGGGAGACAGAGGCGATACGCAGTATTTT
TRBV28	many	-	TRBJ1-4	CASKLAAATNEKLFF	TGTGCCAGCAAGTTAGCGGCTGCAACTAATGAAAAACTGTTTTTT
TRBV7-2	many	-	TRBJ1-2	CASSPRGGGGYTF	TGTGCCAGCAGCCCCCGGGGGGGTGGCGGCTACACCTTC
TRBV19	few	TRBD1	TRBJ1-5	CASSPGQGQGQPQHF	TGTGCCAGTAGTCCGGGACAGGGTCAAGGTCAGCCCCAGCATTTT
TRBV7-8	few	TRBD1	TRBJ1-1	CASSLGTGEDEAFF	TGTGCCAGCAGCTTAGGGACAGGCGAAGATGAAGCTTTCTTT
TRBV14	few	TRBD2	TRBJ2-7	CASSRGTSGYAVHEQYF	TGTGCCAGCAGCCGCGGGACTAGCGGGTATGCTGTCCACGAGCAGTACTTC
TRBV19	many	TRBD1	TRBJ1-2	CASSMRTGWGSNYGYTF	TGTGCCAGTAGTATGAGGACAGGGTGGGGAAGTAACTATGGCTACACCTTC
TRBV12-3/TRBV12-4	many	TRBD1	TRBJ2-7	CASSLQFGTGASEQYF	TGTGCCAGCAGTTTACAATTCGGGACAGGGGCCTCCGAGCAGTACTTC
TRBV20-1	-	TRBD1	TRBJ2-5	CSARVPGGKETQYF	TGCAGTGCTAGAGTGCCAGGGGGCAAAGAGACCCAGTACTTC
TRBV2	-	TRBD1	TRBJ1-4	CASTLRTGPNEKLFF	TGTGCCAGCACCCTAAGGACAGGGCCTAATGAAAAACTGTTTTTT
TRBV10-3	once	-	TRBJ1-5	CAISEPGLSQPQHF	TGTGCCATCAGTGAGCCCGGTCTTAGTCAGCCCCAGCATTTT
TRBV19	many	-	TRBJ1-4	CATTPRVNEKLFF	TGTGCCACCACCCCAAGAGTGAATGAAAAACTGTTTTTT
TRBV7-8	-	-	TRBJ2-5	CASSGTRGGETQYF	TGTGCCAGCAGCGGTACTAGGGGGGGGGAGACCCAGTACTTC
TRBV7-3	few	TRBD1	TRBJ1-2	CASSHTGGRGYTF	TGTGCCAGCAGCCATACAGGGGGCCGGGGCTACACCTTC
TRBV5-6	-	-	TRBJ1-5	CASSLFLGAGQPQHF	TGTGCCAGCAGCTTGTTCTTGGGAGCGGGCCAGCCCCAGCATTTT
TRBV20-1	once	-	TRBJ2-3	CSARDILSSLTSTDTQYF	TGCAGTGCTAGAGATATCCTGAGTAGCCTAACTAGCACAGATACGCAGTATTTT
TRBV14	few	TRBD1	TRBJ2-6	CASSQRTGASGANVLTF	TGTGCCAGCAGCCAAAGGACAGGTGCCTCTGGGGCCAACGTCCTGACTTTC
TRBV6-6	many	-	TRBJ1-1	CASSYGRDTEAFF	TGTGCCAGCAGTTACGGCAGGGACACTGAAGCTTTCTTT
TRBV7-9	many	-	TRBJ1-5	CASSPEGGGGVGQPQHF	TGTGCCAGCAGCCCGGAGGGAGGGGGGGGGGTAGGGCAGCCCCAGCATTTT
TRBV6-2/TRBV6-3	many	-	TRBJ2-7	CASTGDSYEQYF	TGTGCCAGCACAGGCGACTCCTACGAGCAGTACTTC
TRBV29-1	-	-	TRBJ1-2	CSVGFRADGYTF	TGCAGCGTGGGTTTTAGGGCAGATGGCTACACCTTC
TRBV7-2	many	-	TRBJ2-7	CASSGGTGASYEQYF	TGTGCCAGCAGCGGGGGGACTGGGGCCTCCTACGAGCAGTACTTC
TRBV10-3	many	-	TRBJ1-6	CAISERVEDSPLHF	TGTGCCATCAGTGAAAGGGTGGAGGATTCACCCCTCCACTTT
TRBV5-6	many	-	TRBJ1-1	CASSLRATEAFF	TGTGCCAGCAGCTTGCGGGCCACTGAAGCTTTCTTT
TRBV29-1	-	-	TRBJ2-2	CSADGQNTGELFF	TGCAGCGCAGACGGACAGAACACCGGGGAGCTGTTTTTT
TRBV7-9	-	-	TRBJ2-3	CASSLATEDTQYF	TGTGCCAGCAGCTTAGCGACAGAAGATACGCAGTATTTT
TRBV14	few	-	TRBJ1-6	CAPTHGTVSSYNSPLHF	TGTGCCCCTACTCACGGGACGGTGAGCTCCTATAATTCACCCCTCCACTTT
TRBV19	few	TRBD1	TRBJ2-7	CASSIAGTGRYEQYF	TGTGCCAGTAGTATAGCCGGGACAGGGAGATACGAGCAGTACTTC
TRBV29-1	-	TRBD1	TRBJ1-1	CSVFRGIPTEAFF	TGCAGCGTTTTCAGGGGGATACCAACTGAAGCTTTCTTT
TRBV4-3	many	-	TRBJ2-5	CASSQTMTAQETQYF	TGCGCCAGCAGCCAGACAATGACAGCCCAAGAGACCCAGTACTTC
TRBV7-8	many	-	TRBJ2-1	CASSLRSGSYNEQFF	TGTGCCAGCAGCTTAAGGAGCGGCTCCTACAATGAGCAGTTCTTC
TRBV19	many	-	TRBJ1-2	CASSIPSRVHYGYTF	TGTGCCAGTAGTATTCCCTCAAGGGTGCACTATGGCTACACCTTC